This is a list of T cell receptor beta chains from one sample in a study of shared clonotypes between healthy human individuals. Only in-frame clones appear in the TCRdb table, and some are missing; sequencing was by immunoSEQ multiplex PCR. The sample gives some 2.3 million clones, over 90% of which show up once; around 0.4% is in the top ten. Sequences were obtained from naive CD4+ T cells from PBMCs. The source is a man aged 18 to 29 in good health. Some clones in this sample may be carry-over from other donors' samples. The CDR3 runs from the conserved cysteine through the conserved F or W. The D gene is left open where the match is weak. For some rows the clone size is stated as once, few or many, or as a class when expanded; others skip it.

D gene: -; V gene: TRBV5-1; J gene: TRBJ2-2; clone size: once; CDR3 protein: CASSLGGNTGELFF; CDR3 DNA: TGCGCCAGCAGCCTGGGAGGGAACACCGGGGAGCTGTTTTTT
D gene: -; V gene: TRBV5-1; J gene: TRBJ2-2; clone size: -; CDR3 protein: CASSLSLAGSNTGELFF; CDR3 DNA: TGCGCCAGCAGCTTGTCCCTTGCGGGCTCTAACACCGGGGAGCTGTTTTTT
D gene: TRBD2; V gene: TRBV7-9; J gene: TRBJ2-4; clone size: -; CDR3 protein: CASSLNQGGWSKNIQYF; CDR3 DNA: TGTGCCAGCAGCTTAAATCAGGGAGGGTGGTCCAAAAACATTCAGTACTTC
D gene: TRBD2; V gene: TRBV19; J gene: TRBJ2-7; clone size: -; CDR3 protein: CASILAGGAYEQYF; CDR3 DNA: TGTGCCAGCATTCTAGCGGGAGGCGCCTACGAGCAGTACTTC
D gene: -; V gene: TRBV11-2; J gene: TRBJ2-5; clone size: -; CDR3 protein: CASSLRLYQETQYF; CDR3 DNA: TGTGCCAGCAGCTTACGGCTTTACCAAGAGACCCAGTACTTC
D gene: -; V gene: TRBV9; J gene: TRBJ2-1; clone size: -; CDR3 protein: CASSNTLAVDEQFF; CDR3 DNA: TGTGCCAGCAGCAACACGTTAGCCGTCGATGAGCAGTTCTTC
D gene: -; V gene: TRBV6-5; J gene: TRBJ1-1; clone size: -; CDR3 protein: CASTKRVNTEAFF; CDR3 DNA: TGTGCCAGCACTAAGCGGGTTAACACTGAAGCTTTCTTT
D gene: -; V gene: TRBV30; J gene: TRBJ2-1; clone size: -; CDR3 protein: CAWTARLGHNEQFF; CDR3 DNA: TGTGCCTGGACCGCCCGACTGGGCCACAATGAGCAGTTCTTC
D gene: TRBD1; V gene: TRBV11-2; J gene: TRBJ2-7; clone size: -; CDR3 protein: CASSLPGQIYEQYF; CDR3 DNA: TGTGCCAGCAGCTTACCGGGACAGATCTACGAGCAGTACTTC
D gene: -; V gene: TRBV2; J gene: TRBJ2-5; clone size: -; CDR3 protein: CASSLTAGVETQYF; CDR3 DNA: TGTGCCAGCTCCCTAACCGCTGGGGTGGAGACCCAGTACTTC
D gene: TRBD1; V gene: TRBV5-4; J gene: TRBJ1-2; clone size: -; CDR3 protein: CASSSNRGVYGYTF; CDR3 DNA: TGTGCCAGCAGCTCCAACAGGGGAGTCTATGGCTACACCTTC
D gene: TRBD2; V gene: TRBV9; J gene: TRBJ2-5; clone size: -; CDR3 protein: CASSARTSGRSQETQYF; CDR3 DNA: TGTGCCAGCAGCGCCCGGACTAGCGGGAGATCGCAGGAGACCCAGTACTTC
D gene: TRBD2; V gene: TRBV5-1; J gene: TRBJ2-7; clone size: -; CDR3 protein: CATRLAGGNEQYF; CDR3 DNA: TGCGCCACCAGACTAGCGGGAGGTAACGAGCAGTACTTC
D gene: -; V gene: TRBV9; J gene: TRBJ2-5; clone size: -; CDR3 protein: CASSEQGRGTQYF; CDR3 DNA: TGTGCCAGCAGCGAGCAAGGCCGGGGGACCCAGTACTTC
D gene: -; V gene: TRBV7-2; J gene: TRBJ1-1; clone size: once; CDR3 protein: CASINQGSLNTEAFF; CDR3 DNA: TGTGCCAGCATCAACCAGGGGTCTTTGAACACTGAAGCTTTCTTT
D gene: -; V gene: TRBV28; J gene: TRBJ1-5; clone size: -; CDR3 protein: CASRGTRYSNQPQHF; CDR3 DNA: TGTGCCAGCAGAGGGACAAGGTATAGCAATCAGCCCCAGCATTTT
D gene: -; V gene: TRBV4-1; J gene: TRBJ1-1; clone size: once; CDR3 protein: CASSQVGRGKFTEAFF; CDR3 DNA: TGCGCCAGCAGCCAAGTAGGCCGGGGGAAATTCACTGAAGCTTTCTTT
D gene: TRBD1; V gene: TRBV29-1; J gene: TRBJ1-1; clone size: few; CDR3 protein: CSGTGTGNTEAFF; CDR3 DNA: TGCAGCGGAACCGGGACAGGGAACACTGAAGCTTTCTTT
D gene: -; V gene: TRBV28; J gene: TRBJ2-7; clone size: -; CDR3 protein: CASSVPTPDEQYF; CDR3 DNA: TGTGCCAGCAGTGTCCCCACTCCCGACGAGCAGTACTTC
D gene: -; V gene: TRBV28; J gene: TRBJ2-6; clone size: -; CDR3 protein: CASRTGSGANVLTF; CDR3 DNA: TGTGCCAGCAGGACCGGCTCTGGGGCCAACGTCCTGACTTTC
D gene: -; V gene: TRBV25-1; J gene: TRBJ2-1; clone size: -; CDR3 protein: CASSESSASYNEQFF; CDR3 DNA: TGTGCCAGCAGTGAATCGTCAGCCTCCTACAATGAGCAGTTCTTC
D gene: -; V gene: TRBV5-6; J gene: TRBJ1-1; clone size: -; CDR3 protein: CASSLGRRNTEAFF; CDR3 DNA: TGTGCCAGCAGCTTGGGCCGGAGGAACACTGAAGCTTTCTTT
D gene: -; V gene: TRBV5-6; J gene: TRBJ1-2; clone size: -; CDR3 protein: CASSPAGTNYGYTF; CDR3 DNA: TGTGCCAGCAGCCCGGCAGGGACTAACTATGGCTACACCTTC
D gene: TRBD1; V gene: TRBV27; J gene: TRBJ1-4; clone size: -; CDR3 protein: CASSLGQGGEKLFF; CDR3 DNA: TGTGCCAGCAGTTTGGGACAGGGAGGAGAAAAACTGTTTTTT
D gene: -; V gene: TRBV14; J gene: TRBJ1-1; clone size: -; CDR3 protein: CASSQEFRAGDTEAFF; CDR3 DNA: TGTGCCAGCAGCCAAGAGTTCAGGGCCGGGGACACTGAAGCTTTCTTT
D gene: -; V gene: TRBV29-1; J gene: TRBJ1-2; clone size: -; CDR3 protein: CSAIPEGTDYGYTF; CDR3 DNA: TGCAGCGCGATACCCGAAGGGACGGACTATGGCTACACCTTC
D gene: TRBD1; V gene: TRBV18; J gene: TRBJ1-1; clone size: -; CDR3 protein: CASSPPGTGGGGTEAFF; CDR3 DNA: TGTGCCAGCTCACCACCGGGGACAGGGGGAGGGGGCACTGAAGCTTTCTTT
D gene: TRBD1; V gene: TRBV29-1; J gene: TRBJ1-2; clone size: -; CDR3 protein: CSVPTSPGGTSF; CDR3 DNA: TGCAGCGTCCCGACATCTCCAGGGGGTACTTCCTTC
D gene: -; V gene: TRBV5-6; J gene: TRBJ2-1; clone size: once; CDR3 protein: CASSLAVGGQENEQFF; CDR3 DNA: TGTGCCAGCAGCTTGGCCGTAGGAGGACAAGAGAATGAGCAGTTCTTC
D gene: -; V gene: TRBV27; J gene: TRBJ2-2; clone size: -; CDR3 protein: CASSFLRTAYTGELFF; CDR3 DNA: TGTGCCAGCAGTTTTCTGAGGACAGCCTACACCGGGGAGCTGTTTTTT
D gene: TRBD2; V gene: TRBV5-1; J gene: TRBJ2-3; clone size: -; CDR3 protein: CASSTGLAGVADTQYF; CDR3 DNA: TGCGCCAGCAGCACGGGACTAGCGGGAGTAGCAGATACGCAGTATTTT
D gene: -; V gene: TRBV6-5; J gene: TRBJ2-7; clone size: once; CDR3 protein: CASRMGYRDYEQYF; CDR3 DNA: TGTGCCAGCAGGATGGGGTACAGGGACTACGAGCAGTACTTC
D gene: TRBD1; V gene: TRBV18; J gene: TRBJ2-7; clone size: -; CDR3 protein: CASSPTGTGESRQYF; CDR3 DNA: TGTGCCAGCTCACCGACGGGTACAGGGGAGTCTCGGCAGTACTTC
D gene: -; V gene: TRBV11-2; J gene: TRBJ1-2; clone size: -; CDR3 protein: CASSLVYDYGYTF; CDR3 DNA: TGTGCCAGCAGCTTAGTATACGACTATGGCTACACCTTC
D gene: -; V gene: TRBV6-1; J gene: TRBJ1-3; clone size: -; CDR3 protein: CASSDPGGPTGNTIYF; CDR3 DNA: TGTGCCAGCAGTGACCCGGGGGGTCCGACTGGAAACACCATATATTTT
D gene: -; V gene: TRBV10-3; J gene: TRBJ2-2; clone size: -; CDR3 protein: CAISSTDTGELFF; CDR3 DNA: TGTGCCATCAGTAGCACAGATACCGGGGAGCTGTTTTTT
D gene: -; V gene: TRBV15; J gene: TRBJ2-5; clone size: -; CDR3 protein: CATSRDYEQRQETQYF; CDR3 DNA: TGTGCCACCAGCAGAGATTACGAACAGCGTCAAGAGACCCAGTACTTC